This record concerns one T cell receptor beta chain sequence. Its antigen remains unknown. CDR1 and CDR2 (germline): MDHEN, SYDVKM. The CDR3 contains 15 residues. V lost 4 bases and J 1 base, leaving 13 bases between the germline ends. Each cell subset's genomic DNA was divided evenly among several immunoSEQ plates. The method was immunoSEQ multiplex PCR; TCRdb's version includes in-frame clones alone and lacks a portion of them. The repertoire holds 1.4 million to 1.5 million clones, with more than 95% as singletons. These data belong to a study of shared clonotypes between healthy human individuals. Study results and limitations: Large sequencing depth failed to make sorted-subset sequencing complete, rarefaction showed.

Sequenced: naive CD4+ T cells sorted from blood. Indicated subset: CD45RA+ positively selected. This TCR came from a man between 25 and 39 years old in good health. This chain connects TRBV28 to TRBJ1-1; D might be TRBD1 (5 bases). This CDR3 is CASSSLGGGNTEAFF. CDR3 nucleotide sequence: TGTGCCAGCAGTTCGCTGGGGGGTGGGAACACTGAAGCTTTCTTT.